The present entry profiles one T cell receptor beta chain with its context. Its cognate antigen is unknown. The TCR-sequenced patients were a few responders to pembrolizumab. Data came from immunoSEQ multiplex PCR; TCRdb stores just in-frame clones and leaves some out. The sample carries 85,000 to 130,000 clones, over 65% recorded once. This sample is part of a study of PD-1 blockade in mismatch repair-deficient tumors. Overall study results and limits: After pembrolizumab, tumor-resident clones rose rapidly, then generally contracted before radiologic responses.

V lost 3 bases to trimming and J lost 4 bases, with 7 bases between them. This CDR3 comprises 13 residues. CDR1 SGHRS and CDR2 YFSETQ come from the germline V gene. The source of this sequence is an adult with mismatch repair-deficient cancer. Material: peripheral blood, obtained roughly 35 weeks after starting pembrolizumab. The rearrangement joins TRBV5-1 to TRBJ2-2; D is undetermined. CDR3 coding DNA: TGCGCCAGCAGCTCCGAAAGCACCGGGGAGCTGTTTTTT. It codes for CASSSESTGELFF.